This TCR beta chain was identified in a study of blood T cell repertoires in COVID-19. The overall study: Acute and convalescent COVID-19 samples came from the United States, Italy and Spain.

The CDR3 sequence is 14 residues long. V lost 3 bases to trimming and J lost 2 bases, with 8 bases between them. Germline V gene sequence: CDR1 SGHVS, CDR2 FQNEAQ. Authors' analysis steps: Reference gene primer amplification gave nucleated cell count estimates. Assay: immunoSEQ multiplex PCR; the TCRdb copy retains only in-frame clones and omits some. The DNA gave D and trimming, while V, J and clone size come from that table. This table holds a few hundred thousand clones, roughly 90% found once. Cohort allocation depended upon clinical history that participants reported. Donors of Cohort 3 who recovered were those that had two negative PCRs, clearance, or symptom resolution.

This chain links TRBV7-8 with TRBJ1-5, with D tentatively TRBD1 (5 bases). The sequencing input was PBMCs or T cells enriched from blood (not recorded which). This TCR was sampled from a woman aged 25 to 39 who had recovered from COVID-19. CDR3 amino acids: CASSLAGRNQPQHF. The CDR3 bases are TGTGCCAGCAGCTTGGCAGGGCGCAATCAGCCCCAGCATTTT. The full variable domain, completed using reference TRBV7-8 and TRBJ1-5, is GAGVSQSPRYKVAKRGQDVALRCDPISGHVSLFWYQQALGQGPEFLTYFQNEAQLDKSGLPSDRFFAERPEGSVSTLKIQRTQQEDSAVYLCASSLAGRNQPQHFGDGTRLSIL.